The 3 T cell receptor beta chains in this list originate from one sample, sequenced in a study of OX40 agonist ivuxolimab in advanced cancers. Assay used: immunoSEQ multiplex PCR; TCRdb lists only in-frame clones, some missing. This table holds roughly 71,000 clones, 85% found once. Material: CD4+ or CD8+ T cells sorted from blood, obtained in a trial of the OX40 agonist ivuxolimab. These receptors all stem from an adult with an advanced solid tumor such as melanoma, head and neck, liver or kidney cancer.

V is TRBV2 and J is TRBJ1-3, with 9 bases that match TRBD1. Germline V lookup: CDR1 SNHLY, CDR2 FYNNEI. The J segment lost 4 bases and the V segment lost 1 base, leaving 2 bases of the junction unmatched. The CDR3 runs 15 residues. The CDR3 coding sequence is TGTGCCAGCAGTGAAGGAGGGACAGGGGGAAACACCATATATTTT. It translates to CASSEGGTGGNTIYF.

This clone was counted between two and nine times. The V gene is TRBV27, the J gene TRBJ2-7; D is tentatively TRBD1 or TRBD2 (5 bases each). The CDR3 sequence is 10 residues long. Germline loops: CDR1 MNHEY, CDR2 SMNVEV (reference sequence). With 2 bases removed from V and 13 bases from J, the gap between germline ends came to 9 bases. The CDR3 reads CASSLAGAYF. CDR3 bases: TGTGCCAGCAGTTTAGCCGGGGCTTACTTC.

The chain has TRBV6-6 and TRBJ1-3; no firm D call. The germline V gene has CDR1 MNHNY and CDR2 SVGAGI (reference sequence). There are 11 residues in the CDR3. Trimming took off 7 bases at V and 4 bases at J, with 5 bases between the two ends. As DNA, the CDR3 is TGTGCCAGCATCCGAGGAAACACCATATATTTT. This translates into CASIRGNTIYF.